Below are 7 T cell receptor beta chains sequenced from a single sample in a study of response to subunit inactivated influenza vaccine. TCRdb reanalysed the RT-PCR reads using MiXCR and keeps one entry per CDR3 protein. This table has about 540,000 distinct CDR3 sequences, roughly 25% appearing once. These data were also reused for a study on T cells expressing NK-cell markers. This second study notes: TCR beta libraries carry UMIs added by 5'RACE template switching.

Specimen: CD4+ T cells sorted from PBMCs, collected roughly 13 days after vaccination. These receptors were obtained from a man aged 50 to 60 who received an inactivated influenza vaccine.

This clonotype was counted between two and nine times. The chain joins TRBV7-9 to TRBJ1-1, with D possibly being TRBD1 (5 bases). The germline V and J ends were trimmed by 7 bases and 7 bases, with 19 bases remaining between them. This CDR3 has 14 residues. Germline values: CDR1 SEHNR, CDR2 FQNEAQ (reference sequence). As DNA, the CDR3 is TGTGCCAGCACGAATTCCGCTTATGGGGGTGAAGCTTTCTTT. This translates into CASTNSAYGGEAFF.

This clonotype was detected only a few times. The chain recombines TRBV6-2 or TRBV6-3 with TRBJ1-6, with D possibly being TRBD1 (6 bases). The CDR3 consists of 13 residues. Germline CDR1 is MNHEY and CDR2 is SVGEGT. V lost 7 bases, J lost 7 bases, and 11 bases lay in between. The CDR3 reads CASNDRTNSPLHF. The CDR3 nucleotides read TGTGCCAGCAACGACAGGACGAATTCACCCCTCCACTTT.

This clonotype was counted once. V gene TRBV20-1 combines with J gene TRBJ1-3; D is ambiguous. Germline assignment: CDR1 DFQATT and CDR2 SNEGSKA (reference sequence). The length of the CDR3 is 11 residues. Trimming left V 6 bases short and J 3 bases short, with 6 bases between. The CDR3 spells CSAEVGNTIYF. The CDR3 DNA follows: TGCAGTGCCGAGGTTGGAAACACCATATATTTT.

This clonotype was seen many times. This rearrangement joins TRBV6-1 to TRBJ2-2; 7 bases map to TRBD1. This CDR3 has 14 amino acids. The J segment lost 2 bases and the V segment lost 6 bases, leaving 3 bases of the junction unmatched. Germline V gene data show CDR1 as MNHNS and CDR2 as SASEGT. CDR3 coding DNA: TGTGCCAGCAGGACAGGGAGTAACACCGGGGAGCTGTTTTTT. Encoded protein: CASRTGSNTGELFF.

The chain recombines TRBV4-3 with TRBJ1-3; D is unclear. Trimming cost V 1 base and J 0 bases, with 7 bases left between them. Per the germline V gene, CDR1 is LGHNA and CDR2 is YSLEER. The length of the CDR3 is 15 residues. The CDR3 DNA reads TGCGCCAGCAGCCAAGTACAGAGCTCTGGAAACACCATATATTTT. Translating gives CASSQVQSSGNTIYF.

This chain uses TRBV12-3 or TRBV12-4 with TRBJ2-7, with 8 bases identical to TRBD1. After removal of 6 bases from V and 3 bases from J, the junction contained 7 bases not matched to a gene. The CDR3 totals 14 residues. The CDR3 DNA sequence: TGTGCCAGCAGGAACGGACAGGGAAACTACGAGCAGTACTTC. Amino acids: CASRNGQGNYEQYF.

This clonotype has more than one count but fewer than ten. J is TRBJ2-2 and V is TRBV29-1; the D gene is possibly TRBD2 (5 bases). V lost 4 bases to trimming and J lost 1 base, with 7 bases between them. CDR3 length: 13 amino acids. Germline V gives CDR1 SQVTM, CDR2 ANQGSEA. CDR3 loop: CSVGAGNTGELFF. The CDR3 region has the DNA TGCAGCGTTGGCGCGGGGAACACCGGGGAGCTGTTTTTT.